This is a list of T cell receptor beta chains from one sample in a study of T cell responses to AZD1222 COVID-19 vaccine. Some clones are missing from TCRdb's copy, which holds only in-frame ones; the method was immunoSEQ multiplex PCR. The sample carries about 110,000 clones, about 86% recorded once. The starting material was peripheral blood, obtained on day 0 of AZD1222 vaccination. The source is an adult in good health. Each CDR3 is given with its conserved first and last residue. The D gene is left open where the match is weak. Size is omitted from some rows. Given values are once, few, many or a class for expanded clones.

clone_size	d_call	v_call	j_call	cdr3_aa	cdr3_nt
few	.	TRBV5-6	TRBJ2-2	CASSFAVQARTGELFF	TGTGCCAGCAGCTTTGCGGTACAGGCAAGAACCGGGGAGCTGTTTTTT
.	TRBD1	TRBV5-4	TRBJ1-1	CASSPDRVRTEAFF	TGTGCCAGCAGCCCGGACAGGGTACGGACTGAAGCTTTCTTT
.	.	TRBV6-5	TRBJ1-6	CASSSGVGGQNSPLHF	TGTGCCAGCAGTTCAGGGGTCGGCGGACAAAATTCACCCCTCCACTTT
.	.	TRBV6-6	TRBJ2-7	CASMQDSLTYEQYF	TGTGCCAGCATGCAGGACAGTCTTACCTACGAGCAGTACTTC
.	TRBD2	TRBV6-5	TRBJ2-7	CASSRSGGGEQYF	TGTGCCAGCAGTAGGAGCGGGGGTGGCGAGCAGTACTTC
.	.	TRBV19	TRBJ1-5	CASRARGGGNQPQHF	TGTGCCAGTAGGGCGAGGGGGGGTGGCAATCAGCCCCAGCATTTT
.	.	TRBV5-1	TRBJ1-2	CASSLEAGVGYGYTF	TGCGCCAGCAGCTTGGAGGCAGGGGTGGGCTATGGCTACACCTTC
.	.	TRBV5-4	TRBJ1-6	CASSLGTDSPLHF	TGTGCCAGCAGCTTGGGGACAGATTCACCCCTCCACTTT
.	TRBD1	TRBV10-1	TRBJ2-7	CASLDRVSSYEQYF	TGCGCCAGTTTAGACAGGGTGTCCTCCTACGAGCAGTACTTC
.	.	TRBV5-1	TRBJ2-2	CASSFRENTGELFF	TGCGCCAGCAGCTTCCGGGAGAACACCGGGGAGCTGTTTTTT
.	.	TRBV6-5	TRBJ1-6	CASSYSKRVYNSPLHF	TGTGCCAGCAGTTACTCGAAACGCGTCTATAATTCACCCCTCCACTTT
.	.	TRBV6-5	TRBJ1-1	CASSPVGKTEAFF	TGTGCCAGCAGCCCCGTAGGGAAGACTGAAGCTTTCTTT
.	TRBD1	TRBV5-1	TRBJ1-2	CASSPEVGGRNYGYTF	TGCGCCAGCAGCCCGGAAGTAGGGGGCCGTAACTATGGCTACACCTTC
.	.	TRBV7-8	TRBJ1-6	CASSRGGTYNSPLHF	TGTGCCAGCAGCCGCGGAGGCACATATAATTCACCCCTCCACTTT
.	.	TRBV3-1/TRBV3-2	TRBJ1-2	CASSQVGARYGYTF	TGTGCCAGCAGCCAAGTCGGGGCGCGATATGGCTACACCTTC
.	.	TRBV2	TRBJ1-2	CASSDYRDGYTF	TGTGCCAGCAGTGATTATAGAGATGGCTACACCTTC
.	TRBD1	TRBV6-5	TRBJ1-6	CASRGGGAYNSPLHF	TGTGCCAGTCGGGGAGGGGGCGCCTATAATTCACCCCTCCACTTT
.	.	TRBV28	TRBJ2-1	CASSDPQGSDEQFF	TGTGCCAGCTCCGACCCCCAGGGATCAGATGAGCAGTTCTTC
.	.	TRBV7-2	TRBJ1-2	CASSPGTRGYTF	TGTGCCAGCAGCCCAGGGACTAGGGGCTACACCTTC
.	TRBD1	TRBV28	TRBJ1-1	CASSSPGTGRAEAFF	TGTGCCAGCAGTTCCCCCGGGACAGGGAGGGCTGAAGCTTTCTTT
.	TRBD1	TRBV19	TRBJ2-7	CASSPSGTGSSGEYF	TGTGCCAGTAGTCCATCCGGGACAGGGTCCAGTGGGGAGTACTTC
.	TRBD1	TRBV28	TRBJ1-2	CASSSTGGYGYTF	TGTGCCAGCAGTAGTACAGGGGGCTATGGCTACACCTTC
.	TRBD2	TRBV10-2	TRBJ2-5	CASTAGGGETQYF	TGCGCCAGCACCGCGGGGGGAGGAGAGACCCAGTACTTC
.	.	TRBV30	TRBJ1-1	CAWSPPRGIATTAFF	TGTGCCTGGAGTCCCCCGAGAGGGATCGCGACAACGGCTTTCTTT
.	TRBD1	TRBV27	TRBJ2-7	CASSFRPRNRGQAYEQYF	TGTGCCAGCAGTTTCAGGCCGCGGAACAGGGGCCAAGCCTACGAGCAGTACTTC
.	TRBD1	TRBV2	TRBJ2-6	CASRDRVSSANVLTF	TGTGCCAGCCGGGACAGGGTGTCTTCGGCCAACGTCCTGACTTTC
few	TRBD1	TRBV7-9	TRBJ1-6	CASSPRGQYNSPLHF	TGTGCCAGCAGCCCTAGGGGACAGTATAATTCACCCCTCCACTTT
.	.	TRBV19	TRBJ1-6	CASSAREGRSPLHF	TGTGCCAGTAGTGCCCGAGAGGGTCGATCACCCCTCCACTTT